The 18 T cell receptor beta chains below were found in one sample sequenced in a study of T-cell reconstitution after alpha-beta-depleted transplantation in children. The TCRbeta library was prepared with unique molecular identifiers. TCRdb re-called the PCR reads through MiXCR, storing one row per CDR3 protein. The data show hundreds of thousands of distinct CDR3 sequences, about 10% seen once. Sequencing used PBMCs, obtained before TCRalphabeta/CD19-depleted stem cell transplant. These receptor sequences come from a child between 2 and 9 years old with inherited bone marrow failure, due to receive a stem cell transplant.

In its sample, this clonotype was seen many times. The chain links TRBV7-6 to TRBJ1-6, with 9 bases that match TRBD1. Germline trimming cut 0 bases from V and 4 bases from J; bases unmatched to any gene: 7. The CDR3 runs to 18 residues. CDR1 is SGHVS and CDR2 is FNYEAQ in the germline V gene. CDR3 residues: CASSLATGGAGYNSPLHF. CDR3 DNA sequence: TGTGCCAGCAGCTTAGCTACAGGGGGCGCGGGATATAATTCACCCCTCCACTTT. The whole variable domain, filled in from reference TRBV7-6 and TRBJ1-6, reads GAGVSQSPRYKVTKRGQDVALRCDPISGHVSLYWYRQALGQGPEFLTYFNYEAQQDKSGLPNDRFSAERPEGSISTLTIQRTEQRDSAMYRCASSLATGGAGYNSPLHFGNGTRLTVT.

This clonotype was seen many times. The chain joins TRBV30 to TRBJ2-2; D unresolved. This CDR3 is 14 amino acids long. Germline V CDR1 and CDR2: GTSNPN, SVGIG (reference sequence). The germline V and J ends were trimmed by 8 bases and 1 base, with 14 bases remaining between them. CDR3 region: CARSHTMNTGELFF. CDR3 DNA sequence: TGTGCCCGGTCCCACACGATGAACACCGGGGAGCTGTTTTTT.

This clonotype was recorded many times. This chain's CDR3 is CASSSTGKNSPLHF. CDR3 coding DNA: TGCGCCAGCAGCTCCACAGGGAAGAATTCACCCCTCCACTTT. The rearrangement links TRBV4-3 to TRBJ1-6; maybe TRBD1 (6 bases). From germline, CDR1 is LGHNA and CDR2 YSLEER. The CDR3 loop spans 14 amino acids. The V gene lost 5 bases and the J gene lost 7 bases, with 12 bases spanning the gap.

The sample holds many counts of this clonotype. The rearrangement joins TRBV24-1 to TRBJ2-1, with 10 bases identical to TRBD2. J lost 7 bases, V lost 1 base, and 6 bases had no gene match. The CDR3 length is 16 residues. The germline V gene encodes CDR1 KGHDR and CDR2 SFDVKD. CDR3 DNA sequence: TGTGCCACCAGTGATTTAGCGGGAGGGTCGAAAAATGAGCAGTTCTTC. Amino acid sequence: CATSDLAGGSKNEQFF.

J is TRBJ2-1 and V is TRBV10-1, with TRBD2 identical over 12 bases. From germline, CDR1 is WNHNN and CDR2 SYGVQD (reference sequence). The CDR3 is 15 amino acids. The V and J ends lost 4 bases and 6 bases, in that order; junction bases with no gene match: 4. The CDR3 DNA sequence: TGCGCCAGCAGTGGCACTAGCGGGAGGCCCAATGAGCAGTTCTTC. This codes for CASSGTSGRPNEQFF.

This clonotype came up a few times. This rearrangement joins TRBV7-9 to TRBJ2-1; 8 bases are shared with TRBD2. This CDR3 comprises 17 residues. Germline trimming cut 6 bases from V and 9 bases from J; bases unmatched to any gene: 19. CDR1 SEHNR and CDR2 FQNEAQ come from the germline V gene (reference sequence). CDR3 DNA sequence: TGTGCCAGCAGTCCTCCTTGGGCGGGAGGAGAAGGAGGTGAGCAGTTCTTC. Translating it yields CASSPPWAGGEGGEQFF.

J is TRBJ2-1 and V is TRBV6-4, with 8 positions matching TRBD1. Per the germline V gene, CDR1 is MRHNA and CDR2 is SNTAGT. Trimming cost V 2 bases and J 8 bases; bases outside gene matches: 8. This CDR3 is 15 amino acids long. CDR3 region: CASSDGDRGSDEQFF. CDR3 DNA: TGTGCCAGCAGTGACGGCGACAGGGGATCGGATGAGCAGTTCTTC.

Ten or more counts support this clonotype. The chain uses TRBV5-1 and TRBJ2-7; D may be TRBD1 (7 bases). The CDR3 sequence is 16 residues long. Germline values: CDR1 SGHRS, CDR2 YFSETQ. Trimming pared 2 bases from V and 3 bases from J, leaving 18 bases between. DNA of the CDR3: TGCGCCAGCAGCTTCTTTCCGAGACAGGGAGGCTACGAGCAGTACTTC. Its translation is CASSFFPRQGGYEQYF.

This clonotype was seen ten or more times. V gene TRBV10-3 combines with J gene TRBJ1-5; D ambiguous. The CDR3 totals 12 residues. V was clipped by 5 bases and J by 6 bases, with 8 bases between them. Germline CDR1 reads ENHRY; CDR2 reads SYGVKD. The CDR3 sequence: CAISNEAQPQHF. CDR3 coding DNA: TGTGCCATCAGTAACGAGGCTCAGCCCCAGCATTTT.

This clonotype was seen at least ten times. The chain carries TRBV12-3 or TRBV12-4 and TRBJ2-1; TRBD2 might be the D (6 bases). CDR3 length equals 15 residues. V shed 1 base and J shed 3 bases, with 10 bases lying between them. The CDR3 here is CASSLDGSNYNEQFF. In nucleotides, the CDR3 is TGTGCCAGCAGTTTAGACGGGAGCAACTACAATGAGCAGTTCTTC.

This clonotype came up many times. The CDR3 DNA is TGCGCCAGCAGCTTTGACGGGGGGCTCGGCAATGAGCAGTTCTTC. Protein product: CASSFDGGLGNEQFF. The chain combines TRBV5-1 with TRBJ2-1; the D gene is possibly TRBD2 (7 bases). Trimming took off 2 bases at V and 6 bases at J, with 15 bases between the two ends. The CDR3 totals 15 residues. Germline V lookup: CDR1 SGHRS, CDR2 YFSETQ.

Ten or more counts support this clonotype. This sequence joins TRBV20-1 and TRBJ1-5; 10 nucleotides agree with TRBD1. Germline-derived CDR1 and CDR2 are DFQATT and SNEGSKA (reference sequence). This CDR3 has 13 residues. The V gene end was trimmed by 6 bases and the J gene end by 4 bases; junction bases not matched to a gene: 3. CDR3 loop: CSAAGQGNQPQHF. CDR3 coding DNA: TGCAGTGCGGCGGGACAGGGGAATCAGCCCCAGCATTTT.

There are many counts of this clonotype. This sequence joins TRBV4-1 and TRBJ2-1; TRBD2 matches at 9 bases. V was clipped by 4 bases and J by 10 bases; unmatched bases: 17. The V gene's germline CDR1 is MGHRA and CDR2 YSYEKL. CDR3 size: 17 residues. The CDR3 DNA follows: TGCGCCAGCAGCCCCGTTCTGGGAAGCGGGAGGCCCCTCGAGCAGTTCTTC. Protein: CASSPVLGSGRPLEQFF.

The table lists this clonotype with many counts. The V and J genes are TRBV29-1 and TRBJ2-7; 8 bases are a match to TRBD1. Trimming cost V 2 bases and J 2 bases; bases outside gene matches: 8. There are 15 residues in the CDR3. Germline CDR1 is SQVTM and CDR2 is ANQGSEA. The CDR3 here is CSVETGQDIAYEQYF. DNA of the CDR3: TGCAGCGTTGAAACGGGACAGGATATAGCCTACGAGCAGTACTTC.

This clonotype was recorded at least ten times. The gene calls are TRBV4-1 and TRBJ1-1, with D maybe TRBD1 (6 bases). Germline values: CDR1 MGHRA, CDR2 YSYEKL. The CDR3 totals 12 residues. The V and J ends lost 4 bases and 7 bases respectively, with 10 bases between them. The CDR3 nucleotides are TGCGCCAGCAGCCCCGAGGGGGTTGAAGCTTTCTTT. Translating it yields CASSPEGVEAFF.

In its sample, this clonotype was seen many times. This sequence joins TRBV20-1 and TRBJ1-5, with D tentatively TRBD1 (5 bases). The germline V gene encodes CDR1 DFQATT and CDR2 SNEGSKA (reference sequence). The CDR3 has 13 residues. V lost 6 bases and J 3 bases, leaving 12 bases between the germline ends. The CDR3 protein is CSARGPSNQPQHF. The CDR3 region has the DNA TGCAGTGCGCGGGGCCCGTCCAATCAGCCCCAGCATTTT.

This clonotype was found many times. The chain employs TRBV29-1 and TRBJ1-2; 8 nucleotides align to TRBD1. Germline loops: CDR1 SQVTM, CDR2 ANQGSEA. The J segment lost 1 base and the V segment lost 6 bases, leaving 7 bases of the junction unmatched. CDR3 length equals 14 residues. The CDR3, as DNA: TGCAGCGTCGTACAGGGGGAGGATAACTATGGCTACACCTTC. This translates into CSVVQGEDNYGYTF.

Many counts were recorded for this clonotype. CDR3 nucleotides: TGCAGCGTTGAACCGGGACTAGAATACTACGAGCAGTACTTC. It encodes CSVEPGLEYYEQYF. V usage is TRBV29-1 and J usage is TRBJ2-7, with 8 nucleotides matching TRBD2. The CDR3 has 14 residues. J lost 3 bases, V lost 2 bases, and 6 bases had no gene match. In germline, CDR1 is SQVTM, CDR2 ANQGSEA.